The 19 T cell receptor beta chains presented below share a single source sample, sequenced in a study of graft-versus-host responses after intestinal transplantation. Method: immunoSEQ multiplex PCR; TCRdb's copy keeps in-frame clones and lacks some. The sample records roughly 20,000 clones, around 54% being singletons. The sequences come from alloreactive CD4+ T cells from a mixed lymphocyte reaction culture, collected before intestinal transplant. The sample's subset: CFSE-low proliferating T cells sorted from roughly 6-day pre-transplant mixed lymphocyte reaction (GvH or HvG direction). All receptors come from a human patient who received an intestinal transplant.

This chain links TRBV6-1 with TRBJ1-1, with TRBD1 identical over 7 bases. In germline, CDR1 is MNHNS, CDR2 SASEGT. The V and J ends lost 6 bases and 0 bases, in that order; junction bases with no gene match: 7. The CDR3 has 15 amino acids. The CDR3 sequence is CASRPGGWMNTEAFF. The CDR3 DNA reads as TGTGCCAGCAGACCAGGGGGGTGGATGAACACTGAAGCTTTCTTT.

The gene calls are TRBV29-1 and TRBJ1-2; D gene ambiguous. The CDR3 has 12 amino acids. Trimming took 5 bases from V and 4 from J, leaving 11 bases between them. CDR1 and CDR2 from the germline V gene are SQVTM and ANQGSEA. The CDR3 bases are TGCAGCGTTCCGCGAACAGTCTATGGCTACACCTTC. It translates to CSVPRTVYGYTF.

In its sample, this clone was seen a few times. The V and J genes are TRBV6-1 and TRBJ1-1; 7 bases agree with TRBD1. The V segment lost 6 bases and the J segment 6 bases; nucleotides outside the gene matches: 7. The germline CDR1 and CDR2 sequences are MNHNS and SASEGT. The CDR3 runs to 13 residues. CDR3 region: CASRHTGEAEAFF. Here the CDR3 DNA reads TGTGCCAGCAGGCACACAGGGGAGGCTGAAGCTTTCTTT.

The V and J genes are TRBV4-3 and TRBJ2-3, with 8 bases aligning to TRBD1. The J segment lost 1 base and the V segment lost 3 bases, leaving 6 bases of the junction unmatched. Germline-derived CDR1 and CDR2 are LGHNA and YSLEER. This CDR3 has 16 residues. CDR3 sequence: CASSQDRVPGTDTQYF. CDR3 in DNA: TGCGCCAGCAGCCAGGACAGGGTTCCCGGCACAGATACGCAGTATTTT.

The V gene is TRBV5-1, the J gene TRBJ1-2; 8 nucleotides match TRBD1. J gave up 3 bases and V 4 bases, and 11 bases lay outside the gene matches. The CDR3 consists of 16 residues. Germline CDR1 reads SGHRS; CDR2 reads YFSETQ. The CDR3 bases are TGCGCCAGCAGCCTAACGACTGGACAGGGATACTATGGCTACACCTTC. Amino acids: CASSLTTGQGYYGYTF.

Points on this clone: The junction departs from germline at one end; a sequencing error may be responsible. This CDR3 is CAWGGPPSYNAQFF. The CDR3 DNA is TGTGCCTGGGGAGGGCCGCCTTCCTACAATGCGCAGTTCTTC. This chain joins TRBV30 and TRBJ2-1; D may be TRBD2 (6 bases). CDR1 is GTSNPN, CDR2 SVGIG, per germline (reference sequence). CDR3 size: 14 residues.

This chain connects TRBV19 to TRBJ2-1, with 10 positions matching TRBD2. Per germline, CDR1 LNHDA and CDR2 SQIVND (reference sequence). The CDR3 covers 16 residues. V shed 3 bases, J shed 5 bases, and the junction held 7 bases outside the gene matches. This chain's CDR3 is CASSIRGTSVNNEQFF. As DNA, the CDR3 is TGTGCCAGTAGTATCCGGGGGACTAGCGTCAACAATGAGCAGTTCTTC.

This clone showed up just a few times. The chain couples TRBV6-5 to TRBJ1-1, with 7 bases that match TRBD1. The V and J ends lost 6 bases and 0 bases, in that order; junction bases with no gene match: 7. This CDR3 has 15 residues. Germline assignment: CDR1 MNHEY and CDR2 SVGAGI. For the CDR3, the DNA is TGTGCCAGCAGAAGGGACAGCGAACTGAACACTGAAGCTTTCTTT. This encodes CASRRDSELNTEAFF.

This clone was counted only a few times. J is TRBJ2-7 and V is TRBV5-6, with 12 bases matching TRBD2. Germline loops: CDR1 SGHDT, CDR2 YYEEEE. With 4 bases clipped from V and 7 bases from J, the junction kept 6 bases outside the gene matches. The CDR3 is 14 residues long. CDR3 in DNA: TGTGCCAGCAGCCGACTAGCGGGAGTGGGGGAGCAGTACTTC. Translating it yields CASSRLAGVGEQYF.

This clone has more than one count but fewer than ten. The chain has TRBV20-1 and TRBJ1-1; D possibly corresponds to TRBD1 (6 bases). V dropped 0 bases and J dropped 10 bases, with 9 bases sitting between them. CDR3 length: 11 residues. Germline CDR1 and CDR2: DFQATT and SNEGSKA (reference sequence). CDR3 sequence (DNA): TGCAGTGCTAGAGATCAGGGGAGAGCTTTCTTT. It translates to CSARDQGRAFF.

This clone turned up a few times. V gene TRBV30 combines with J gene TRBJ2-7; 9 bases line up with TRBD1. After removal of 0 bases from V and 3 bases from J, the junction contained 3 bases not matched to a gene. This CDR3 has 14 residues. Per germline, CDR1 GTSNPN and CDR2 SVGIG (reference sequence). CDR3 protein: CAWSVLTGGYEQYF. The CDR3 nucleotides are TGTGCCTGGAGTGTACTGACAGGGGGCTACGAGCAGTACTTC.

The chain combines TRBV10-3 with TRBJ1-1, with D unclear. CDR1 and CDR2 (germline): ENHRY, SYGVKD. The CDR3 spans 11 residues. Trimming removed 10 bases from V and 0 bases from J, with 6 bases in between. The CDR3 DNA is TGTGCCACCCAATTGAACACTGAAGCTTTCTTT. Protein product: CATQLNTEAFF.

The rearrangement uses TRBV30 and TRBJ2-7, with D maybe TRBD1 (7 bases). CDR1 GTSNPN and CDR2 SVGIG come from the germline V gene (reference sequence). V was cut by 2 bases and J by 3 bases, with 8 bases left in between. The CDR3 covers 12 residues. CDR3 sequence: CAWSQGGYEQYF. The CDR3 region has the DNA TGTGCCTGGAGTCAGGGGGGCTACGAGCAGTACTTC.

The chain carries TRBV14 and TRBJ2-1; D possibly corresponds to TRBD2 (6 bases). The CDR3 consists of 16 residues. Between the trimmed V and J ends, which lost 5 bases and 4 bases, there was a span of 18 bases. Germline V gene data show CDR1 as SGHDN and CDR2 as FVKESK. The CDR3 region has the DNA TGTGCCAGCAGCGCACCGGGACTCGACTCTTACAATGAGCAGTTCTTC. Translating it yields CASSAPGLDSYNEQFF.

This clone counts as medium-sized. This chain links TRBV19 with TRBJ2-1; the D is unclear. This CDR3 contains 13 residues. Trimming removed 4 bases from V and 3 bases from J, with 7 bases in between. Germline V gene data show CDR1 as LNHDA and CDR2 as SQIVND (reference sequence). In nucleotides, the CDR3 is TGTGCCAGTAGTACAGGCCTCTACAATGAGCAGTTCTTC. Its protein product is CASSTGLYNEQFF.

The chain links TRBV28 to TRBJ2-7, with D maybe TRBD1 (5 bases). From germline, CDR1 is MDHEN and CDR2 SYDVKM. V gave up 3 bases and J gave up 0 bases, with 6 bases separating them. This CDR3 is 13 amino acids long. The DNA for the CDR3 is TGTGCCAGCAGTTTCAGGGTCTCCTACGAGCAGTACTTC. Amino acid sequence: CASSFRVSYEQYF.

The V gene is TRBV23-1, the J gene TRBJ2-2; D is possibly TRBD2 (6 bases). TRBV23-1 is identified as an open reading frame with a role that is uncertain. With 4 bases removed from V and 1 base from J, the gap between germline ends came to 10 bases. There are 15 residues in the CDR3. The CDR3 DNA reads TGCGCCAGCAGTCCGGGGGACCTGAACACCGGGGAGCTGTTTTTT. It translates to CASSPGDLNTGELFF.

The genes are TRBV18 and TRBJ2-7, with D maybe TRBD1 (6 bases). Trimming took 3 bases from V and 3 from J, leaving 9 bases between them. The V gene's germline CDR1 is KGHSH and CDR2 LQKENI. The CDR3 loop spans 13 amino acids. The CDR3 sequence is CASSPGALYEQYF. The CDR3, as DNA: TGTGCCAGCTCACCGGGGGCTCTCTACGAGCAGTACTTC. Supplemented by reference TRBV18 and TRBJ2-7, the full variable domain reads NAGVMQNPRHLVRRRGQEARLRCSPMKGHSHVYWYRQLPEEGLKFMVYLQKENIIDESGMPKERFSAEFPKEGPSILRIQQVVRGDSAAYFCASSPGALYEQYFGPGTRLTVT.

This chain links TRBV20-1 with TRBJ2-3; D gene uncertain. The CDR3 is 11 amino acids. CDR1 DFQATT and CDR2 SNEGSKA come from the germline V gene (reference sequence). Trimming pared 3 bases from V and 5 bases from J, leaving 6 bases between. CDR3 bases: TGCAGTGCTAGCTTAGTAGATACGCAGTATTTT. It yields the protein CSASLVDTQYF.